The present TCR beta chain was sequenced within a study of blood T cell repertoires in COVID-19. Looking at the study overall: COVID-19 samples, acute and convalescent, were from the United States, Italy and Spain. PBMCs, B-cell-depleted T cells, or T cells were the source of the cDNA or gDNA that made up the material.

Participant ages covered about 18 to 89 years across some 25 US areas. Cohorts were determined from participant-reported clinical history. Trimming at V came to 3 bases and at J to 5 bases, leaving 5 bases not matched to a gene. Germline CDR1 reads LNHNV; CDR2 reads YYDKDF (reference sequence). This CDR3 comprises 15 residues. TCRdb keeps only in-frame clones here, not all; method: immunoSEQ multiplex PCR. The sample has 250,000 to 300,000 clones; roughly 80% are singletons. This sequence originates from a young man with acute COVID-19. The V and J genes are TRBV15 and TRBJ2-7; 12 bases are a match to TRBD1. The source material was PBMCs or T cells enriched from blood (not recorded which). CDR3 sequence: CATSSGDRGLHEQYV. CDR3 nucleotide sequence: TGTGCCACCAGCAGCGGGGACAGGGGGCTCCACGAGCAGTACGTC.